A selection of T cell receptor beta chains follows, all from one sample in a study of preoperative IRX-2 immunotherapy in early breast cancer. Repertoires were generated with immunoSEQ multiplex PCR, while TCRdb's copy carries only in-frame clones and drops some. Of about 42,000 clones listed, about 72% are singletons. The source was tumor tissue, collected after IRX-2 immunotherapy. These receptors all come from a human donor with breast cancer. Both conserved end residues are part of each CDR3. Fields, in order: V gene, D gene, clone size, J gene, CDR3 protein, CDR3 DNA. A D gene is named only where the DNA matches it firmly. Clone size, where shown, is once, few, many, or a class for clones that have expanded.

TRBV7-5	-	-	TRBJ2-7	CASSPGTLGTYEQYF	TGTGCCAGCAGTCCCGGGACCTTAGGGACCTACGAGCAGTACTTC
TRBV18	-	-	TRBJ2-4	CASSPDGTKNIQYF	TGTGCCAGCTCACCGGACGGAACCAAAAACATTCAGTACTTC
TRBV6-8	-	-	TRBJ1-5	CASSYSGLMDQPQHF	TGTGCCAGCAGTTACTCGGGGCTCATGGATCAGCCCCAGCATTTT
TRBV6-8	TRBD1	-	TRBJ2-7	CASDRGRISYEQYF	TGTGCCAGCGATAGGGGGCGGATTTCCTACGAGCAGTACTTC
TRBV23-1	-	once	TRBJ2-7	CASVGGRDYEQYF	TGCGCCAGCGTTGGGGGGCGTGATTACGAGCAGTACTTC
TRBV6-8	-	-	TRBJ2-7	CASSYSSKAYEQYF	TGTGCCAGCAGTTACTCCTCCAAGGCCTACGAGCAGTACTTC
TRBV9	TRBD1	few	TRBJ2-6	CASVGDRGRAGANVLTF	TGTGCCAGCGTCGGGGACAGGGGACGAGCTGGGGCCAACGTCCTGACTTTC
TRBV15	-	-	TRBJ2-6	CATSRDSGAGANVLTF	TGTGCCACCAGCAGAGATTCAGGGGCTGGGGCCAACGTCCTGACTTTC
TRBV19	TRBD1	-	TRBJ1-1	CASTPLDRGHTEAFF	TGTGCCAGTACCCCTCTAGACAGGGGGCACACTGAAGCTTTCTTT
TRBV28	TRBD1	-	TRBJ2-7	CASSPDRGPEQYF	TGTGCCAGCAGCCCCGACAGGGGTCCCGAGCAGTACTTC
TRBV28	-	-	TRBJ2-3	CASSLSGVGGTDTQYF	TGTGCCAGCAGTTTATCTGGTGTAGGAGGCACAGATACGCAGTATTTT
TRBV7-7	-	-	TRBJ2-5	CASSLGTLGETQYF	TGTGCCAGCAGCTTGGGGACTCTCGGGGAGACCCAGTACTTC
TRBV18	TRBD2	-	TRBJ2-1	CASSPPLAGQSYNEQFF	TGTGCCAGCTCACCACCTTTAGCGGGCCAGTCCTACAATGAGCAGTTCTTC
TRBV6-8	TRBD2	-	TRBJ2-3	CASSGGLAGPAGTDTQYF	TGTGCCAGCAGTGGGGGACTAGCGGGGCCTGCCGGCACAGATACGCAGTATTTT
TRBV5-1	TRBD1	-	TRBJ2-6	CASSLGQGSGANVLTF	TGCGCCAGCAGCTTGGGACAGGGATCTGGGGCCAACGTCCTGACTTTC
TRBV14	-	-	TRBJ2-2	CASSQDQAQELFF	TGTGCCAGCAGCCAAGATCAGGCTCAGGAGCTGTTTTTT
TRBV5-1	-	-	TRBJ2-1	CASSLGLFGYEQFF	TGCGCCAGCAGCTTGGGACTCTTTGGCTATGAGCAGTTCTTC
TRBV5-1	-	-	TRBJ2-1	CASSLSTQSYNEQFF	TGCGCCAGCAGCTTGTCTACCCAAAGCTACAATGAGCAGTTCTTC
TRBV27	-	-	TRBJ2-5	CASSPEGETQYF	TGTGCCAGCAGCCCGGAGGGGGAGACCCAGTACTTC
TRBV6-8	-	-	TRBJ1-4	CASSSEQGGDEKLFF	TGTGCCAGCAGCTCCGAACAGGGTGGGGATGAAAAACTGTTTTTT
TRBV11-3	-	few	TRBJ2-2	CASSSTGANTGELFF	TGTGCCAGCAGCTCTACAGGAGCGAACACCGGGGAGCTGTTTTTT
TRBV6-8	TRBD2	-	TRBJ2-1	CASGSGTSGRYNEQFF	TGTGCCAGCGGATCCGGGACTAGCGGGAGGTACAATGAGCAGTTCTTC
TRBV11-3	TRBD1	once	TRBJ2-7	CASSLGTGFSYEQYF	TGTGCCAGCAGCTTAGGGACAGGGTTCTCCTACGAGCAGTACTTC
TRBV10-3	-	-	TRBJ2-7	CAISEGAGEQYF	TGTGCCATCAGTGAGGGGGCCGGGGAGCAGTACTTC
TRBV7-6	-	few	TRBJ1-2	CASRTRRGTTLYGYTF	TGTGCCAGCAGGACCCGACGGGGCACGACCCTCTATGGCTACACCTTC
TRBV19	-	few	TRBJ2-5	CASSIGGETQYF	TGTGCCAGTAGTATAGGTGGGGAGACCCAGTACTTC
TRBV28	-	-	TRBJ2-7	CASRNPRTAYEQYF	TGTGCCAGTCGAAATCCCAGAACAGCCTACGAGCAGTACTTC
TRBV12-5	-	once	TRBJ2-3	CASGSAADTQYF	TGTGCTAGTGGTTCAGCCGCAGATACGCAGTATTTT
TRBV11-3	-	-	TRBJ2-3	CASSFFAVTDTQYF	TGTGCCAGCAGCTTCTTTGCGGTTACCGATACGCAGTATTTT
TRBV15	TRBD2	few	TRBJ2-2	CATSRDTGGVTGELFF	TGTGCCACCAGCAGAGATACGGGGGGAGTCACCGGGGAGCTGTTTTTT
TRBV11-3	TRBD2	few	TRBJ2-5	CASSLGGTKSPQYF	TGTGCCAGCAGCTTAGGAGGGACTAAAAGTCCCCAGTACTTC
TRBV30	-	-	TRBJ2-3	CAWREPGRYTDTQYF	TGTGCCTGGAGGGAACCGGGACGGTACACAGATACGCAGTATTTT
TRBV5-1	TRBD1	-	TRBJ2-7	CASSYSVGQGRQYF	TGCGCCAGCAGCTACTCAGTTGGACAGGGGCGGCAGTACTTC
TRBV30	-	-	TRBJ1-1	CAWSVSWGKERTEAFF	TGTGCCTGGAGTGTAAGTTGGGGGAAGGAGCGCACTGAAGCTTTCTTT
TRBV19	TRBD2	-	TRBJ2-3	CASRSGTSGRPDTQYF	TGTGCCAGTAGGAGCGGGACTAGCGGGAGGCCAGATACGCAGTATTTT
TRBV28	TRBD2	-	TRBJ2-7	CASSKRTSGRNEQYF	TGTGCCAGCAGTAAAAGGACTAGCGGGAGGAACGAGCAGTACTTC
TRBV29-1	TRBD1	-	TRBJ2-7	CSGSDRFNYEQYF	TGCAGCGGTTCGGACAGGTTCAACTACGAGCAGTACTTC
TRBV6-8	TRBD1	-	TRBJ1-5	CAISQGVHQPQHF	TGTGCCATCAGTCAGGGGGTCCATCAGCCCCAGCATTTT
TRBV7-1	-	-	TRBJ2-2	CASSPGRGGELFF	TGTGCCAGCAGCCCGGGCCGGGGCGGGGAGCTGTTTTTT
TRBV6-8	-	few	TRBJ2-1	CASRSGGDNEQFF	TGTGCCAGCAGATCAGGGGGGGACAATGAGCAGTTCTTC
TRBV6-8	-	-	TRBJ1-2	CASSYGGRQAYGYTF	TGTGCCAGCAGTTACGGGGGTCGACAGGCCTATGGCTACACCTTC
TRBV29-1	-	-	TRBJ1-1	CSVGDGRGATEAFF	TGCAGCGTTGGTGACGGGCGGGGGGCCACTGAAGCTTTCTTT
TRBV18	TRBD2	-	TRBJ2-1	CASSPSSGGFYNEQFF	TGTGCCAGCTCACCAAGCAGCGGGGGATTCTACAATGAGCAGTTCTTC
TRBV6-8	-	-	TRBJ2-7	CASGGGRSYEQYF	TGTGCCAGCGGTGGGGGGAGAAGCTACGAGCAGTACTTC
TRBV5-1	-	-	TRBJ2-1	CASSPGFLSYNEQFF	TGCGCCAGCAGCCCGGGGTTCCTTTCCTACAATGAGCAGTTCTTC
TRBV6-8	-	-	TRBJ1-1	CASSYSAGANTEAFF	TGTGCCAGCAGTTACTCCGCAGGAGCAAACACTGAAGCTTTCTTT
TRBV5-1	-	few	TRBJ2-1	CASALSTPTYNEQFF	TGCGCCAGCGCCCTGTCAACTCCAACCTACAATGAGCAGTTCTTC
TRBV6-8	-	-	TRBJ2-4	CASSSPGQLAKNIQYF	TGTGCCAGCAGTTCCCCGGGTCAACTAGCCAAAAACATTCAGTACTTC
TRBV30	TRBD2	-	TRBJ2-7	CAWSRLRAGGSYEQYF	TGTGCCTGGAGTCGCTTACGGGCGGGAGGCTCCTACGAGCAGTACTTC
TRBV19	TRBD2	-	TRBJ2-7	CASSIGARGLAGVEQYF	TGTGCCAGTAGTATAGGCGCAAGAGGGCTAGCGGGAGTCGAGCAGTACTTC
TRBV30	TRBD1	once	TRBJ1-1	CAWRRQGMDTEAFF	TGTGCCTGGCGCAGACAGGGGATGGACACTGAAGCTTTCTTT
TRBV30	-	-	TRBJ2-7	CAWRLGWQAGFEPYEQYF	TGTGCCTGGAGGCTCGGGTGGCAGGCCGGATTCGAACCCTACGAGCAGTACTTC
TRBV18	-	-	TRBJ2-1	CASSGDVGRDTFF	TGTGCCAGCTCGGGAGACGTGGGGCGGGATACGTTCTTC